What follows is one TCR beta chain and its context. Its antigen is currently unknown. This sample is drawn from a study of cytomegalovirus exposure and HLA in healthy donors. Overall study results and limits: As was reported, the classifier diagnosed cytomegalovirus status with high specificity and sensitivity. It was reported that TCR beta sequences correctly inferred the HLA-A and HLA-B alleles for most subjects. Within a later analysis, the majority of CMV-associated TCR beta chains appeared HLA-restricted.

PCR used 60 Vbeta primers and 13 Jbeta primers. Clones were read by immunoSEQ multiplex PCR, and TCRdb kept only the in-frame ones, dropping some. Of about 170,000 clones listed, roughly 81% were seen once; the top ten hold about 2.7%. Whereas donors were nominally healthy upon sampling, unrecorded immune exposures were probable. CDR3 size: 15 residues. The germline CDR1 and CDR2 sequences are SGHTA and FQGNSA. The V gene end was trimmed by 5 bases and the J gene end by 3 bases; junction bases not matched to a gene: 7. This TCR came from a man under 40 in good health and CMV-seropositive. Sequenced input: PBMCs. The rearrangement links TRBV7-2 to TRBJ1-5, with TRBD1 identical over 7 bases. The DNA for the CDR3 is TGTGCCAGCAGCACTCAGACAGGGACCAATCAGCCCCAGCATTTT. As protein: CASSTQTGTNQPQHF.